This TCR beta chain was documented in a study of TIL therapy for anti-PD-1-resistant metastatic lung cancer. This was the immunoSEQ v3 assay. Clones were sequenced by immunoSEQ multiplex PCR, and TCRdb holds only the in-frame ones, with some missing. The sample consists of approximately 45,000 clones, roughly 85% of them appearing once. The germline V gene has CDR1 SGDLS and CDR2 YYNGEE. The CDR3 runs to 19 residues. The V and J ends lost 7 bases and 3 bases, in that order; junction bases with no gene match: 18. Regarding time point: pre-treatment sample, taken before nivolumab and TIL therapy. This chain joins TRBV9 and TRBJ2-2, with 10 bases matching TRBD2. Source: blood, taken at baseline. This TCR was sampled from an older man with non-small cell lung cancer. CDR3 sequence reads: CASPLPSGRARLHTGELFF. The DNA for the CDR3 is TGTGCCAGCCCCCTCCCGAGCGGGAGGGCCCGCCTTCACACCGGGGAGCTGTTTTTT.